The 2 T cell receptor beta chains below all came from one sample that was sequenced in a study of T-cell memory formation after mild COVID-19. MiXCR, applied by TCRdb to the 5' RACE reads, yields one record per CDR3 protein. Of approximately 250,000 distinct CDR3 sequences listed, around 15% were seen once; the top ten hold approximately 23%. Input material: PBMCs or a T cell subset sorted from them (not recorded which). These receptors were collected from a man between 18 and 29 years old who had mild COVID-19 (a few samples of this study predate the infection). Cell type and time point are not known.

The rearrangement links TRBV7-8 to TRBJ1-4; D is undetermined. The CDR3 has 13 residues. V lost 5 bases and J 5 bases, leaving 9 bases between the germline ends. CDR1 SGHVS and CDR2 FQNEAQ come from the germline V gene. The CDR3 DNA reads as TGTGCCAGCAGCAAGGGTTGGAATGAAAAACTGTTTTTT. As protein: CASSKGWNEKLFF.

This clonotype has a handful of counts. V and J are TRBV7-2 and TRBJ1-1; maybe TRBD1 (5 bases). V shed 2 bases and J shed 5 bases, with 12 bases lying between them. CDR3 size: 14 residues. In germline, CDR1 is SGHTA, CDR2 FQGNSA. CDR3 sequence reads: CASSLMLRGTEAFF. The CDR3 DNA sequence: TGTGCCAGCAGCTTAATGCTTCGGGGGACTGAAGCTTTCTTT.